The TCR beta chain under discussion was sequenced for a study of a mutant IDH1 vaccine in newly diagnosed glioma (dated by TCRdb to 2020 to 2022). The study in broad terms: Across visits V03 through V10, patients got a total of eight vaccinations, given in weeks 1, 3, 5, 7, 11, 15, 19 and 23. Vaccination began 4-6 weeks after radiotherapy alone, or alongside temozolomide cycles in the chemotherapy-containing groups. The approximately 32 treated patients were around 60% male and around 38% female, with a mean age of 40.4 years. Before enrollment, most patients had been given radiochemotherapy with temozolomide as standard therapy, while the rest had received either radiotherapy alone or temozolomide alone. Peripheral blood was collected at six visits: V03 (baseline), V05, V07, V10, V12 and V13. Longitudinal TCRB deep sequencing was done for some 26 treated patients, wherever samples were available for exploratory analyses.

Concerning this clone: It lacks a known antigen. Base qualities are not provided; no much larger clone lies one nucleotide away.

The method was the immunoSEQ multiplex PCR assay. Rearranged TCR beta chain sequences were amplified with the hsTCRB Kit following the manufacturer's protocol. An Illumina MiSeq was used to sequence the TCRB libraries. The authors' analysis ran thus. The proprietary platform of the kit vendor was used for demultiplexing, trimming and gene mapping. TCRdb holds this immuneACCESS table with in-frame rearrangements only. Some clones are missing; in checked studies, unresolved V genes explain under half, and the rest has no known cause. V and J calls and clone size are as listed in that table; D and trimming were resolved from the DNA. The sample contains tens of thousands of clones, 65% to 90% of them found a single time. The ten largest make up 2% to 2.5% of the sample. For CDR1 and CDR2, the germline V gene lists SGHRS and YFSETQ. The V and J ends are trimmed by 4 bases and 0 bases, leaving 17 bases between them. The CDR3 numbers 16 residues from cysteine through phenylalanine. The sequence is cut down to CDR3 DNA, 48 bases in frame from base 1.

The sample's time point label, decoded: week 23, last vaccination. Each vaccine dose, consisting of 300 ug of a 20-mer mutant IDH1 peptide in Montanide, was administered subcutaneously with topical imiquimod. Newly diagnosed WHO grade 3 or 4 IDH1-mutant astrocytomas showing loss of nuclear ATRX were present in the donors. The samples were drawn from NOA16, a multicentre, single-arm, open-label phase I trial in Germany that tested a mutant IDH1 peptide vaccine in humans for the first time. The DNeasy Blood and Tissue Kit was used to extract genomic DNA from EDTA blood for TCRB sequencing. On the study overall, not on this receptor specifically: Changes in the top peripheral T cell clonotypes picked up by TCRB sequencing did not appear to be linked to pseudoprogression. Availability determined which PBMC samples were chosen for TCRB deep sequencing. Across multiple MHC alleles, vaccine-induced immune responses were seen in more than 80% of patients. The authors noted that analyses of patient blood samples could not be reproduced because of sample limitations.

The receptor comes from a man aged 25 to 40 with glioma. Some clones in this sample may be carry-over from other donors' samples. Specimen: PBMCs, collected from a glioma patient whose treatment included an IDH1 peptide vaccine. The chain is encoded by TRBV5-1 joined to TRBJ2-7; the D gene is possibly TRBD1 or TRBD2, each agreeing over 7 bases. CDR3 sequence: CASSPGGQIRSYEQYF. The DNA is as follows: TGCGCCAGCAGCCCGGGGGGACAGATTCGCTCCTACGAGCAGTACTTC.